The next 22 T cell receptor beta chains were all read from a single sample in a study of blood T cell repertoires in COVID-19. Sequencing used immunoSEQ multiplex PCR; TCRdb keeps in-frame clones, though not all of them. The sample records roughly 70,000 clones, 79% being singletons. Input material: peripheral blood. Every receptor here comes from a woman aged 60-70 years with acute or convalescent COVID-19.

Here the CDR3 reads CSVTGQGPETQYF. CDR3 DNA: TGCAGCGTGACGGGACAGGGACCAGAGACCCAGTACTTC. The chain is built from TRBV29-1 and TRBJ2-5; 9 positions agree with TRBD1. The CDR3 has 13 residues. The trim removed 6 bases at V and 4 bases at J, leaving 6 bases unmatched. Looked up from germline, CDR1 is SQVTM and CDR2 is ANQGSEA.

The table lists this clone with a count of one. The rearrangement uses TRBV5-1 and TRBJ1-4; 7 bases map to TRBD1. This CDR3 spans 16 amino acids. Germline values: CDR1 SGHRS, CDR2 YFSETQ. J was trimmed by 2 bases and V by 4 bases; bases with no gene match: 8. CDR3 nucleotide sequence: TGCGCCAGCAGCCCAAGAAGGGGGCCGACTAATGAAAAACTGTTTTTT. It codes for CASSPRRGPTNEKLFF.

The V and J genes are TRBV5-1 and TRBJ2-1, with D tentatively TRBD1 (6 bases). From germline, CDR1 is SGHRS and CDR2 YFSETQ. V lost 2 bases, J lost 0 bases, and 15 bases lay in between. The CDR3 has 17 amino acids. CDR3 sequence: CASSFGGTLSSYNEQFF. The CDR3 DNA is TGCGCCAGCAGCTTTGGGGGCACGCTGAGCTCCTACAATGAGCAGTTCTTC.

The rearrangement uses TRBV7-2 and TRBJ2-1; 7 bases line up with TRBD2. Germline CDR1 reads SGHTA; CDR2 reads FQGNSA. This CDR3 is 13 amino acids long. Germline trimming cut 5 bases from V and 13 bases from J; bases unmatched to any gene: 11. This CDR3 is CASSIRAGVGQFF. CDR3 nucleotide sequence: TGTGCCAGCAGCATTCGCGCGGGGGTGGGCCAGTTCTTC.

The chain is built from TRBV5-4 and TRBJ1-3; D uncertain. Deletions cut 3 bases from V and 0 bases from J, with 10 bases between. The CDR3 runs 15 residues. Germline CDR1 and CDR2: SGHNT and YYREEE (reference sequence). CDR3 in amino acids: CASSSSASSGNTIYF. The CDR3 DNA follows: TGTGCCAGCAGCTCCTCCGCGAGCTCTGGAAACACCATATATTTT.

The V call is TRBV20-1, the J call TRBJ2-3, with TRBD2 identical over 9 bases. Germline V gene sequence: CDR1 DFQATT, CDR2 SNEGSKA (reference sequence). This CDR3 has 15 amino acids. Trimming cost V 3 bases and J 5 bases; bases outside gene matches: 9. In DNA, the CDR3 is TGCAGTGCTAGTCCTTACGGCGGGGGGGGAGATACGCAGTATTTT. This gives the protein CSASPYGGGGDTQYF.

V usage is TRBV27 and J usage is TRBJ1-1; D gene unclear. This CDR3 comprises 14 residues. V lost 3 bases, J lost 0 bases, and 8 bases lay in between. In germline, CDR1 is MNHEY, CDR2 SMNVEV (reference sequence). Written as DNA, the CDR3 is TGTGCCAGCAGTTTCGAGGGAGTGAACACTGAAGCTTTCTTT. It is translated as CASSFEGVNTEAFF.

The V gene is TRBV12-3 or TRBV12-4, the J gene TRBJ1-1; D gene unclear. V gave up 7 bases and J gave up 6 bases, with 15 bases separating them. The CDR3 sequence is 13 residues long. The CDR3 DNA follows: TGTGCCAGCATCTCCAGAGGCTTCTCTGAAGCTTTCTTT. Translating it yields CASISRGFSEAFF.

The rearrangement uses TRBV6-5 and TRBJ1-4, with D maybe TRBD1 (6 bases). Germline V CDR1 and CDR2: MNHEY, SVGAGI. This CDR3 is 12 amino acids long. V dropped 9 bases and J dropped 10 bases, with 15 bases sitting between them. The CDR3 DNA is TGTGCCAGTCTCCCAGGGGAAGGAAAACTGTTTTTT. Amino acids: CASLPGEGKLFF.

V gene TRBV10-3 combines with J gene TRBJ1-2; no firm D call. Trimming took 4 bases from V and 5 from J, leaving 14 bases between them. The CDR3 sequence is 14 residues long. Germline values: CDR1 ENHRY, CDR2 SYGVKD. The CDR3 nucleotides read TGTGCCATCAGTGCCTCCGGGGAGACATATGGCTACACCTTC. This gives the protein CAISASGETYGYTF.

J is TRBJ1-2 and V is TRBV7-9; no reliable D call. V lost 1 base and J 6 bases, leaving 12 bases between the germline ends. Germline CDR1 and CDR2: SEHNR and FQNEAQ (reference sequence). There are 14 residues in the CDR3. The CDR3 DNA is TGTGCCAGCAGCTTAGGACGGGGAGACGATGGCTACACCTTC. Encoded protein: CASSLGRGDDGYTF.

V gene TRBV9 combines with J gene TRBJ1-1; no firm D call. The CDR3 spans 13 residues. V was clipped by 4 bases and J by 1 base, with 8 bases between them. Per the germline V gene, CDR1 is SGDLS and CDR2 is YYNGEE. CDR3 DNA: TGTGCCAGCAGCATCCACGGGAACACTGAAGCTTTCTTT. It translates to CASSIHGNTEAFF.

The table lists this clone with a count of one. The J gene is TRBJ1-1, the V gene TRBV7-6, with D possibly matching TRBD1 (6 bases). Trimming removed 4 bases at V and 5 bases at J, with 11 bases between. The CDR3 is made up of 13 amino acids. The V gene's germline CDR1 is SGHVS and CDR2 FNYEAQ. The CDR3 DNA follows: TGTGCCAGCAGCTCCGGACAGTTGACTGAAGCTTTCTTT. It codes for CASSSGQLTEAFF.

The genes are TRBV6-5 and TRBJ1-6; 12 bases line up with TRBD1. V shed 6 bases and J 16 bases; nucleotides not matched to a gene: 7. The CDR3 runs 13 residues. Germline CDR1 is MNHEY and CDR2 is SVGAGI. DNA of the CDR3: TGTGCCAGCAGAACCGGGACAGGGGGCCTGCTCCACTTT. This gives the protein CASRTGTGGLLHF.

The CDR3 bases are TGTGCCAGCAGCTTATCTAGCGCTGAAGAGACCCAGTACTTC. Protein product: CASSLSSAEETQYF. This chain connects TRBV7-2 to TRBJ2-5; possible D gene TRBD2, 6 bases. Trimming took 2 bases from V and 3 from J, leaving 10 bases between them. The germline gives CDR1 SGHTA, CDR2 FQGNSA. The CDR3 has 14 amino acids.

This clone was observed once. The chain links TRBV10-3 to TRBJ2-2; D might be TRBD2 (6 bases). This CDR3 comprises 15 residues. V lost 0 bases to trimming and J lost 5 bases, with 10 bases between them. Germline V gene sequence: CDR1 ENHRY, CDR2 SYGVKD. The CDR3 loop reads CAISESVGRTGELFF. The CDR3 DNA reads as TGTGCCATCAGTGAGTCAGTGGGGAGGACCGGGGAGCTGTTTTTT.

V gene TRBV28 combines with J gene TRBJ1-2; D is possibly TRBD1 (6 bases). Trimming removed 2 bases from V and 8 bases from J, with 15 bases in between. Germline V CDR1 and CDR2: MDHEN, SYDVKM. The CDR3 contains 14 residues. CDR3 bases: TGTGCCAGCAGTTTAGGGGGGGCAGGGGAAGGCTACACCTTC. It encodes CASSLGGAGEGYTF.

V gene TRBV5-1 combines with J gene TRBJ2-2, with no clear D. Per germline, CDR1 SGHRS and CDR2 YFSETQ. V lost 5 bases and J lost 4, with 9 bases in between. This CDR3 spans 13 amino acids. CDR3 DNA sequence: TGCGCCAGCAGGGGCCAGCTCACCGGGGAGCTGTTTTTT. Translating gives CASRGQLTGELFF.

This chain uses TRBV14 with TRBJ2-3; 11 nucleotides match TRBD1. The CDR3 consists of 16 residues. Germline V gives CDR1 SGHDN, CDR2 FVKESK. V shed 4 bases, J shed 4 bases, and the junction held 7 bases outside the gene matches. CDR3 residues: CASSRMDRGLSDTQYF. DNA for the CDR3: TGTGCCAGCAGCCGAATGGACAGGGGGCTCTCAGATACGCAGTATTTT.

V and J are TRBV28 and TRBJ2-1, with D possibly being TRBD1 (5 bases). The germline V gene has CDR1 MDHEN and CDR2 SYDVKM. This CDR3 has 12 amino acids. V shed 8 bases and J shed 10 bases, with 15 bases lying between them. The CDR3 region has the DNA TGTGCCAGCGGGGCCCTCTCTCAAGAGCAGTTCTTC. As protein: CASGALSQEQFF.

This chain joins TRBV27 and TRBJ2-3; 11 nucleotides line up with TRBD2. The CDR3 runs 17 residues. The V gene's germline CDR1 is MNHEY and CDR2 SMNVEV (reference sequence). J gave up 1 base and V 2 bases, and 5 bases lay outside the gene matches. The CDR3 is CASSLLAGGGGTDTQYF. DNA for the CDR3: TGTGCCAGCAGTTTACTAGCGGGGGGCGGTGGCACAGATACGCAGTATTTT.

V is TRBV5-4 and J is TRBJ2-7, with D possibly matching TRBD2 (6 bases). The V gene lost 6 bases and the J gene lost 3 bases, with 19 bases spanning the gap. Germline V gene sequence: CDR1 SGHNT, CDR2 YYREEE (reference sequence). The CDR3 length is 15 residues. Written as DNA, the CDR3 is TGTGCCAGCAAGGAGGGTCCCCCTTCGAGCTACGAGCAGTACTTC. Its translation: CASKEGPPSSYEQYF.